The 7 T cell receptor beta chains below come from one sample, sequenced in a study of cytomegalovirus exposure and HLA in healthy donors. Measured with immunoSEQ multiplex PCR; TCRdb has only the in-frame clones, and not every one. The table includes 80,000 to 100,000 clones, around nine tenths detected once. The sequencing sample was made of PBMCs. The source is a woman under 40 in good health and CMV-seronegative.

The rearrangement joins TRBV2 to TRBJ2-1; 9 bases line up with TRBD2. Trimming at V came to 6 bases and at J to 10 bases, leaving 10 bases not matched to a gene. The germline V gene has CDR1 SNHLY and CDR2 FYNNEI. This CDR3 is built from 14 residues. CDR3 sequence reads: CASSGYAGGGEQFF. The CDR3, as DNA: TGTGCCAGCAGCGGTTATGCGGGAGGGGGCGAGCAGTTCTTC.

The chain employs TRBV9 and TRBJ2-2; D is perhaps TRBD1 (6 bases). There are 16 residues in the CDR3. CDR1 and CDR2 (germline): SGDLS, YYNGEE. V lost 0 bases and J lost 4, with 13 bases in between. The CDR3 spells CASSVEGTFVTGELFF. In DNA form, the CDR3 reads TGTGCCAGCAGCGTAGAAGGGACATTCGTCACCGGGGAGCTGTTTTTT.

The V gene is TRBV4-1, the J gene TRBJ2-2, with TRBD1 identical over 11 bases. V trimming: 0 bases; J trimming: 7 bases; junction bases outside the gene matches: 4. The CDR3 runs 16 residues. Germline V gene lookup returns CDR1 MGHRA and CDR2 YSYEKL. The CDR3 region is CASSQEGTGGSGELFF. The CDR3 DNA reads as TGCGCCAGCAGCCAAGAAGGGACAGGGGGAAGCGGGGAGCTGTTTTTT.

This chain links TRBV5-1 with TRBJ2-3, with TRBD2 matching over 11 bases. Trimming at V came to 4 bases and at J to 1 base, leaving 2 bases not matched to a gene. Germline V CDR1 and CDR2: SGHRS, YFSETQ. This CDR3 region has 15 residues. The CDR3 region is CASSKGLAGTDTQYF. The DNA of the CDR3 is TGCGCCAGCAGCAAGGGACTAGCGGGCACAGATACGCAGTATTTT.

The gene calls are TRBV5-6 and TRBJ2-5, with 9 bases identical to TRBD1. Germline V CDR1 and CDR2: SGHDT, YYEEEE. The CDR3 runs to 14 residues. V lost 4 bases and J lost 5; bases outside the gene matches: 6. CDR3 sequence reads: CASSRTGARETQYF. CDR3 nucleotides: TGTGCCAGCAGCCGGACAGGGGCTAGGGAGACCCAGTACTTC.

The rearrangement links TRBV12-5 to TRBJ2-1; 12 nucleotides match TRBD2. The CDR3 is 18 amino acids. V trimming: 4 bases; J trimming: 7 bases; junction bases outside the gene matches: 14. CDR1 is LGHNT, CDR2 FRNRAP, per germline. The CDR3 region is CASGWTPDGLAGGNEQFF. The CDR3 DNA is TGTGCTAGTGGTTGGACGCCCGACGGGCTAGCGGGGGGGAATGAGCAGTTCTTC.

CDR3 amino acids: CASSRDLFSTEAFF. In DNA form, the CDR3 reads TGTGCCAGCAGCCGGGACTTGTTTAGCACTGAAGCTTTCTTT. The chain is built from TRBV14 and TRBJ1-1; D might be TRBD1 (5 bases). The CDR3 runs 14 residues. Germline values: CDR1 SGHDN, CDR2 FVKESK. Between the trimmed V and J ends, which lost 4 bases and 4 bases, there was a span of 13 bases.